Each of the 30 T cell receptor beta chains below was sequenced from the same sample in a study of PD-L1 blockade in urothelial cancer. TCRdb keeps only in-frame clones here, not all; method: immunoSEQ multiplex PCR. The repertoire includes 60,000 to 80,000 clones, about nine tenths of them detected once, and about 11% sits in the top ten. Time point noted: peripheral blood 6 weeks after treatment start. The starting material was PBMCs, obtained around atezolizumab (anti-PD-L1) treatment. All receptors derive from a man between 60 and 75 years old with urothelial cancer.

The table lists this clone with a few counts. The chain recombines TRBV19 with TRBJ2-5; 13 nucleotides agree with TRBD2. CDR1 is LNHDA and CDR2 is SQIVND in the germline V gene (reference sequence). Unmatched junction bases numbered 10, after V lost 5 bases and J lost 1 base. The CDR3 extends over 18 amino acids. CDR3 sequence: CASSPPGTSGTPQETQYF. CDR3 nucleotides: TGTGCCAGTAGTCCGCCGGGGACTAGCGGGACTCCCCAAGAGACCCAGTACTTC.

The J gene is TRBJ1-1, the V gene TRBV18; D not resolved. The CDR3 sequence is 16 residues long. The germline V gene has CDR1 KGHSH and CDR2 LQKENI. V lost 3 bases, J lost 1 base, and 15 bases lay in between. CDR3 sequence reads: CASSPQEARGNTEAFF. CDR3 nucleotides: TGTGCCAGCTCACCCCAAGAGGCCCGGGGGAACACTGAAGCTTTCTTT.

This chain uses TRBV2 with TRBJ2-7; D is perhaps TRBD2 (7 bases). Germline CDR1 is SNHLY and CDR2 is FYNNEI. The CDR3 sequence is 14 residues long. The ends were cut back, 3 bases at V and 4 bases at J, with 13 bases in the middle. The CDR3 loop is CASSEGGGGYEQYF. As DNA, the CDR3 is TGTGCCAGCAGTGAGGGGGGGGGCGGTTACGAGCAGTACTTC. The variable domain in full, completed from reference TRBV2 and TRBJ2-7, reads EPEVTQTPSHQVTQMGQEVILRCVPISNHLYFYWYRQILGQKVEFLVSFYNNEISEKSEIFDDQFSVERPDGSNFTLKIRSTKLEDSAMYFCASSEGGGGYEQYFGPGTRLTVT.

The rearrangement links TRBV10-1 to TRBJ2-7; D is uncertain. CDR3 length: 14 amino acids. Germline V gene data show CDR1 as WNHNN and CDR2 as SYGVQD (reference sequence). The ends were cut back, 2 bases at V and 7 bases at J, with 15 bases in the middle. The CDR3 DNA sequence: TGCGCCAGCAGTGAGGTCTATGGAGCCGGGGAGCAGTACTTC. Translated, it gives CASSEVYGAGEQYF.

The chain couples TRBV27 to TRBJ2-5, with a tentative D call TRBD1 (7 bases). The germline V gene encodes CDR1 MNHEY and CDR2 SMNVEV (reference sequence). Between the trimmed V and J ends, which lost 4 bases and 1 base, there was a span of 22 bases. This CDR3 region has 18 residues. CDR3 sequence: CASSSHPAGQRVQETQYF. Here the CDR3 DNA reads TGTGCCAGCAGTTCGCACCCGGCGGGACAGCGAGTCCAAGAGACCCAGTACTTC.

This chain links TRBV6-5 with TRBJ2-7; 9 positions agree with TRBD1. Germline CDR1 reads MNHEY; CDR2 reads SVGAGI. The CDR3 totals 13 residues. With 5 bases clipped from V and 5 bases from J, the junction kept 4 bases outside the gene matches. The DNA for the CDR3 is TGTGCCAGCAGTCGGGACAGGGAGCACGAGCAGTACTTC. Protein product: CASSRDREHEQYF.

The chain's CDR3 is CASRQPGPGGTEAFF. The CDR3 DNA reads as TGTGCCAGCAGGCAGCCCGGGCCCGGGGGCACTGAAGCTTTCTTT. The V gene is TRBV2, the J gene TRBJ1-1; possible D gene TRBD1, 5 bases. The V end was cut by 6 bases, the J end by 4 bases, with 18 bases between. The V gene's germline CDR1 is SNHLY and CDR2 FYNNEI. The CDR3 contains 15 residues.

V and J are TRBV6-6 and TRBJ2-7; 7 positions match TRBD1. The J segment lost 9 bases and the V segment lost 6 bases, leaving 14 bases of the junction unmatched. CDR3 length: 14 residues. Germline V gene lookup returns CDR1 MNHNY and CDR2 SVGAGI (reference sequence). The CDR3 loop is CASSRTGNKEVQYF. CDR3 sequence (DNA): TGTGCCAGCAGCCGGACAGGAAATAAAGAGGTGCAGTACTTC.

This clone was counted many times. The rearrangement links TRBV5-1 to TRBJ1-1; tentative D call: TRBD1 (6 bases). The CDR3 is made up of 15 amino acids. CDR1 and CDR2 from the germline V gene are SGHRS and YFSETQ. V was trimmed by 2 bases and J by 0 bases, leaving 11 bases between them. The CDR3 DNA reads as TGCGCCAGCAGCTTACAGGGCTCGGTGAACACTGAAGCTTTCTTT. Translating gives CASSLQGSVNTEAFF.

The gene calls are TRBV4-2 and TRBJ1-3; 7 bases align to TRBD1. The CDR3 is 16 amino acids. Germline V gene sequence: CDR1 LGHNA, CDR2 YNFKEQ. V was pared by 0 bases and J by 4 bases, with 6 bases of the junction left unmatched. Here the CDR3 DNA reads TGTGCCAGCAGCCAAGACCCAGGGACAGCCGGAAACACCATATATTTT. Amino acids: CASSQDPGTAGNTIYF.

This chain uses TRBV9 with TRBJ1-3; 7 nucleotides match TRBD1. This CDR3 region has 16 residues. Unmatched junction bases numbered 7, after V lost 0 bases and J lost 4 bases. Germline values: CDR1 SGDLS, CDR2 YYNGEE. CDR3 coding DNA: TGTGCCAGCAGCGTAGTTTCAGGGGGGACAGGAAACACCATATATTTT. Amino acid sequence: CASSVVSGGTGNTIYF.

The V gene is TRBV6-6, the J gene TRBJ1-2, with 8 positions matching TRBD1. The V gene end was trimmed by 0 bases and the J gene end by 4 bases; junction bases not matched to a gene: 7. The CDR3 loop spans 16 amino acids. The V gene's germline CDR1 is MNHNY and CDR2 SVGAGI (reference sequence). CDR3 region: CASSYSSAGGGYGYTF. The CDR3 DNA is TGTGCCAGCAGTTACTCGAGTGCAGGGGGCGGCTATGGCTACACCTTC.

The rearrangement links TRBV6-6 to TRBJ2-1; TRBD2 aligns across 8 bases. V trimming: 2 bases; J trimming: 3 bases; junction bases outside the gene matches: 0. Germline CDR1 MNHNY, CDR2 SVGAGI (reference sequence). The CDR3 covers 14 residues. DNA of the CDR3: TGTGCCAGCAGTTACGGGACTAGCTACAATGAGCAGTTCTTC. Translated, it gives CASSYGTSYNEQFF.

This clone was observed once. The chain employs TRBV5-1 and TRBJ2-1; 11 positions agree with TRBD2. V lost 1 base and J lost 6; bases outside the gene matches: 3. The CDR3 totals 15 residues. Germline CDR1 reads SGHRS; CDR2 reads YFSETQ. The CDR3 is CASSLSLAGANEQFF. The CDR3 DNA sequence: TGCGCCAGCAGCTTGTCACTAGCGGGGGCCAATGAGCAGTTCTTC.

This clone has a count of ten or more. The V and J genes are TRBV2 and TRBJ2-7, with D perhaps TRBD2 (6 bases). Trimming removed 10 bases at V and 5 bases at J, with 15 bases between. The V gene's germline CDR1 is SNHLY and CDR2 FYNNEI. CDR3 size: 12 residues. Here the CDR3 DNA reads TGTGCCACCCAATACCCGGGGGACGAGCAGTACTTC. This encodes CATQYPGDEQYF.

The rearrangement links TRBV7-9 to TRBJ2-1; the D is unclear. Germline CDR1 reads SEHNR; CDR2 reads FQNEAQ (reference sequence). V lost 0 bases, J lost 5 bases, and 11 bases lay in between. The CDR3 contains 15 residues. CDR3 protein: CASSLALGHHNEQFF. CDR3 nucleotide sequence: TGTGCCAGCAGCTTAGCGCTTGGGCACCACAATGAGCAGTTCTTC.

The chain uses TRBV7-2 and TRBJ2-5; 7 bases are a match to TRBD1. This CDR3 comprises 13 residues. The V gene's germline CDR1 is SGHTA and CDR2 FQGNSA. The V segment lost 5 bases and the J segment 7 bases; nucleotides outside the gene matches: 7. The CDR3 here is CASSRDRVGTQYF. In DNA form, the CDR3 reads TGTGCCAGCAGCCGCGACAGGGTTGGGACCCAGTACTTC.

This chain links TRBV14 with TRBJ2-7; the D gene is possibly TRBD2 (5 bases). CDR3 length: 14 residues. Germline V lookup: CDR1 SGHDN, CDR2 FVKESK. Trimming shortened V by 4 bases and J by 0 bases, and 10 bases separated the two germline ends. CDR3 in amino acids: CASSLRGGSYEQYF. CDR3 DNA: TGTGCCAGCAGCCTAAGAGGAGGCTCCTACGAGCAGTACTTC.

CDR3 protein: CASSPTTGLEAFF. CDR3 sequence (DNA): TGCGCCAGCAGCCCTACGACAGGGCTTGAGGCTTTCTTT. J is TRBJ1-1 and V is TRBV5-1; 7 bases line up with TRBD1. The CDR3 is made up of 13 amino acids. The V segment lost 4 bases and the J segment 11 bases; nucleotides outside the gene matches: 11. CDR1 SGHRS and CDR2 YFSETQ come from the germline V gene.

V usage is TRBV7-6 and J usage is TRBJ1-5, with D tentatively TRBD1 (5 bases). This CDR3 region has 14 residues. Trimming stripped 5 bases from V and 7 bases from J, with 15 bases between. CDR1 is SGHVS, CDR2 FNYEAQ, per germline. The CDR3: CASSAHQGTQPQHF. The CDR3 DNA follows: TGTGCCAGCAGCGCTCACCAGGGCACCCAGCCCCAGCATTTT.

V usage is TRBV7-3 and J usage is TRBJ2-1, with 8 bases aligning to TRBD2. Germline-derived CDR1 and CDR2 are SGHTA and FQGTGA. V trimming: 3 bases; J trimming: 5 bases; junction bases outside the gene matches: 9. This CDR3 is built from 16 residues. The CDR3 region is CASSFGRGSIHNEQFF. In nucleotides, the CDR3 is TGTGCCAGCAGCTTCGGGAGGGGGTCGATCCACAATGAGCAGTTCTTC.

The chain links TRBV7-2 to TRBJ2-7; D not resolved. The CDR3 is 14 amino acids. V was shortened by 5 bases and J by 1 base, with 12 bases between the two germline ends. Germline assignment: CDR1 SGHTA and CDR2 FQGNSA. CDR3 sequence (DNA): TGTGCCAGCAGCCGCCTCTGGCTTTCCTACGAGCAGTACTTC. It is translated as CASSRLWLSYEQYF.

The CDR3 loop is CAWNSALQGKDEQYF. The CDR3 DNA reads as TGTGCCTGGAACTCCGCTCTTCAGGGGAAGGACGAGCAGTACTTC. This sequence joins TRBV30 and TRBJ2-7; D is possibly TRBD1 (6 bases). Trimming took off 4 bases at V and 5 bases at J, with 21 bases between the two ends. The germline V gene encodes CDR1 GTSNPN and CDR2 SVGIG (reference sequence). This CDR3 is built from 15 residues.

CDR3 DNA sequence: TGTGCCAGCAGCTTCGGCAGGGGGCCCCACAATGAGCAGTTCTTC. This gives the protein CASSFGRGPHNEQFF. This chain joins TRBV7-8 and TRBJ2-1; TRBD1 agrees at 8 bases. The CDR3 contains 15 residues. Trimming at V came to 3 bases and at J to 5 bases, leaving 6 bases not matched to a gene. The V gene's germline CDR1 is SGHVS and CDR2 FQNEAQ.

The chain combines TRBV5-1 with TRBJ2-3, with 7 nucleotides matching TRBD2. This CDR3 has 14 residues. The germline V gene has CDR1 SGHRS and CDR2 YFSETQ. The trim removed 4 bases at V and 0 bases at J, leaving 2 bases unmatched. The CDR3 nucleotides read TGCGCCAGCAGCCGGGAGGACAGCACAGATACGCAGTATTTT. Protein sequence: CASSREDSTDTQYF.

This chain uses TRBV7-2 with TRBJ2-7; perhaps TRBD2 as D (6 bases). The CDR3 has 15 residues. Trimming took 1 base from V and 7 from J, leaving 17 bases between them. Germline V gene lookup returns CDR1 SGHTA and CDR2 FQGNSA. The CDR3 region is CASSLEGRGTVEQYF. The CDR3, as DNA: TGTGCCAGCAGCTTAGAAGGTCGGGGGACGGTGGAGCAGTACTTC. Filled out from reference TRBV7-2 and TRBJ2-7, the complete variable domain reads GAGVSQSPSNKVTEKGKDVELRCDPISGHTALYWYRQSLGQGLEFLIYFQGNSAPDKSGLPSDRFSAERTGGSVSTLTIQRTQQEDSAVYLCASSLEGRGTVEQYFGPGTRLTVT.

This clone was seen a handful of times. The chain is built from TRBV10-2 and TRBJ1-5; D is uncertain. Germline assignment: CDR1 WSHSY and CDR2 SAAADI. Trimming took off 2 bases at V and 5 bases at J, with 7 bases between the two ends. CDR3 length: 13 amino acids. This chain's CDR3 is CASSEGEYQPQHF. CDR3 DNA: TGCGCCAGCAGTGAGGGGGAGTATCAGCCCCAGCATTTT.

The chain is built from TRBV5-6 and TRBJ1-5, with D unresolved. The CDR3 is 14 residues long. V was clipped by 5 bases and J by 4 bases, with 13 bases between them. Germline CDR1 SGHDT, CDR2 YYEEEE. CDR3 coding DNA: TGTGCCAGCAGTGCTGGTCGCGGGAATCAGCCCCAGCATTTT. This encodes CASSAGRGNQPQHF.

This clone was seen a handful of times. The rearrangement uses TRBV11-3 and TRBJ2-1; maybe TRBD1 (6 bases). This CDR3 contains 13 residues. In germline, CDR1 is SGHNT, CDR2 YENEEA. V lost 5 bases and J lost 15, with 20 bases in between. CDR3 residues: CASSQQQGLLRFF. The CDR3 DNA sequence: TGTGCCAGCAGCCAACAACAGGGTTTACTTCGGTTCTTC.

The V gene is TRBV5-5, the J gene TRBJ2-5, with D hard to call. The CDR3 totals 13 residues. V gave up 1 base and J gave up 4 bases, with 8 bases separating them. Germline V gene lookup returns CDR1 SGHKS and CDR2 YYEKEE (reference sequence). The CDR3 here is CASSLLSGETQYF. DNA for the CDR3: TGTGCCAGCAGCTTGCTGTCGGGAGAGACCCAGTACTTC.